The 3 T cell receptor beta chains below come from one sample, sequenced in a study of blood T cell repertoires in COVID-19 (dated by TCRdb to 2020 to 2022). Libraries came from the immunoSEQ multiplex PCR assay. Sourced from immuneACCESS, this table was stored by TCRdb with only in-frame sequences that have V and J called. A share of the clones is absent; for the studies checked, an unresolved V gene accounts for under half, and the remainder has no known explanation. For this sample there are some 250,000 clones; around 89% appear just once. The ten biggest clones cover 8.8% of the sample. Input material: PBMCs or T cells enriched from blood (not recorded which). Receptors were obtained from a man aged 40-49 years who had recovered from COVID-19.

The chain carries TRBV6-1 and TRBJ1-3; 7 bases agree with TRBD1. The CDR3 is 16 amino acids. Germline V gene lookup returns CDR1 MNHNS and CDR2 SASEGT. V gave up 4 bases and J gave up 2 bases; unmatched junction bases: 8. CDR3 sequence: CASSAQGVTTGNTIYF. The CDR3, as DNA: TGTGCCAGCAGTGCGCAGGGGGTTACAACTGGAAACACCATATATTTT.

The chain joins TRBV7-8 to TRBJ2-2; 8 nucleotides match TRBD1. Germline CDR1 is SGHVS and CDR2 is FQNEAQ. V gave up 5 bases and J gave up 4 bases; unmatched junction bases: 6. The CDR3 loop spans 15 amino acids. The CDR3 sequence is CASSRDRGGTGELFF. The CDR3, as DNA: TGTGCCAGCAGCCGCGACAGGGGTGGCACCGGGGAGCTGTTTTTT.

The chain has TRBV19 and TRBJ2-7, with a possible D match to TRBD1 (5 bases). This CDR3 spans 17 amino acids. Trimming shortened V by 1 base and J by 0 bases, and 16 bases separated the two germline ends. Germline CDR1 is LNHDA and CDR2 is SQIVND (reference sequence). CDR3 DNA: TGTGCCAGTAGTATAGGGTCCTTGTCAGGGTTCTCCTACGAGCAGTACTTC. It specifies CASSIGSLSGFSYEQYF. Full variable domain (missing parts from reference TRBV19 and TRBJ2-7): DGGITQSPKYLFRKEGQNVTLSCEQNLNHDAMYWYRQDPGQGLRLIYYSQIVNDFQKGDIAEGYSVSREKKESFPLTVTSAQKNPTAFYLCASSIGSLSGFSYEQYFGPGTRLTVT.